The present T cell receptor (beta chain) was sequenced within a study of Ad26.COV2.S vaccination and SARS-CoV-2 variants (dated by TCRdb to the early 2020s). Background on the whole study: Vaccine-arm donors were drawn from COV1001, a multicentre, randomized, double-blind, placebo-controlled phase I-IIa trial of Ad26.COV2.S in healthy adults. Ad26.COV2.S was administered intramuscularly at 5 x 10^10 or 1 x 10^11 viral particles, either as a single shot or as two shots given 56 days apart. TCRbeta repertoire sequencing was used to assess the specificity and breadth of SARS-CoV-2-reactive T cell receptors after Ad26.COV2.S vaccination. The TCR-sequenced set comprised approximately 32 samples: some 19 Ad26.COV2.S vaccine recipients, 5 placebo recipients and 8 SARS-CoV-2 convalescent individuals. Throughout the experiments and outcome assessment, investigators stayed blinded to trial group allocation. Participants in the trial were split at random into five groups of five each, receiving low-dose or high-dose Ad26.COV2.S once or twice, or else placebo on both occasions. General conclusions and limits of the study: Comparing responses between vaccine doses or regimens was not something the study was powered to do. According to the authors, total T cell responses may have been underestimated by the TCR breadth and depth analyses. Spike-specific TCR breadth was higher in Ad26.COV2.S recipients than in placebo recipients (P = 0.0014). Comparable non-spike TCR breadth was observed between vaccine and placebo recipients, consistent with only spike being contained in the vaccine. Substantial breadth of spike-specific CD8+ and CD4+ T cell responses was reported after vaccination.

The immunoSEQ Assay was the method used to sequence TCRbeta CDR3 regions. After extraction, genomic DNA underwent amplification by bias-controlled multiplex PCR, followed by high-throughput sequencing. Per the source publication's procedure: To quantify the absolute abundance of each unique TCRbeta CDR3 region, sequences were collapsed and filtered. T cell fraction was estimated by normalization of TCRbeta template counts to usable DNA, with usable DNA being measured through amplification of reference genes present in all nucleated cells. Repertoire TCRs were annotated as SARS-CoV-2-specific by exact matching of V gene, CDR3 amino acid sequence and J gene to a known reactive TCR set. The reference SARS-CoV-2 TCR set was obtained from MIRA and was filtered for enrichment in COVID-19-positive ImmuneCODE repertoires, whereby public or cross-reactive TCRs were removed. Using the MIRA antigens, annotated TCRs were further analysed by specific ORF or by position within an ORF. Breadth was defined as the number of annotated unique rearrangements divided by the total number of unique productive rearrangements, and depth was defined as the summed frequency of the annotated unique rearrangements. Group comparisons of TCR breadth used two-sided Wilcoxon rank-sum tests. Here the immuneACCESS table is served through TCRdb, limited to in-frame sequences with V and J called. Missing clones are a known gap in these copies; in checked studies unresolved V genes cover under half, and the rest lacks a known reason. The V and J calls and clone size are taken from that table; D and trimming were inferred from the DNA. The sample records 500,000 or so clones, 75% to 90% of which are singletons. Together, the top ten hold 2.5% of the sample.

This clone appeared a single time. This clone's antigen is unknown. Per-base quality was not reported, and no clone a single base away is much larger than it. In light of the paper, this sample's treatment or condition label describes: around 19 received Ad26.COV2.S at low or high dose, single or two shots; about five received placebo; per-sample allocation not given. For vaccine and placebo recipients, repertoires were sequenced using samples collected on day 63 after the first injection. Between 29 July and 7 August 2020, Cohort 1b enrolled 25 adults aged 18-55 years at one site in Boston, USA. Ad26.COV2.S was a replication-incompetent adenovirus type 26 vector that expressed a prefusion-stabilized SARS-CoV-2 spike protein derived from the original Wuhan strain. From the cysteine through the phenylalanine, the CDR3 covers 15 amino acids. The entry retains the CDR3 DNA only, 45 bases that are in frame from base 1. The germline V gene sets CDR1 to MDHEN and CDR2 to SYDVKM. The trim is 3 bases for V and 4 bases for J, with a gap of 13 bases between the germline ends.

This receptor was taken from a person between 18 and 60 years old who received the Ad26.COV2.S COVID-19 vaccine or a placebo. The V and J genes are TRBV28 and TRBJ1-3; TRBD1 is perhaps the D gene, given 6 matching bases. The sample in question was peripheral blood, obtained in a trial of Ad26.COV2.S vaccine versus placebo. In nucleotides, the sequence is TGTGCCAGCAGTTTGCTCTCGACAGGCGGAAACACCATATATTTT. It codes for CASSLLSTGGNTIYF.